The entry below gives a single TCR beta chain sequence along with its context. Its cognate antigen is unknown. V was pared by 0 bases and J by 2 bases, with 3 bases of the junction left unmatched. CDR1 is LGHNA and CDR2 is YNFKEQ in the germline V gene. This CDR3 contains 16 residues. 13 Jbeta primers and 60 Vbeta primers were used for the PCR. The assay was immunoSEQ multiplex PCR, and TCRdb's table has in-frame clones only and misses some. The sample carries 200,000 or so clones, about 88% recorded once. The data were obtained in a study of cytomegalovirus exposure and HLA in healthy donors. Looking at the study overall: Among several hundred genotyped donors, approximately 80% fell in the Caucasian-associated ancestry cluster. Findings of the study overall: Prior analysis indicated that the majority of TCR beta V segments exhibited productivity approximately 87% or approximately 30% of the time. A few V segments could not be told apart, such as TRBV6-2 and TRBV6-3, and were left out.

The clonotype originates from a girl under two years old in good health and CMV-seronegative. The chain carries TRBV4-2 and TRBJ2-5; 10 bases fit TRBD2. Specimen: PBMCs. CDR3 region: CASSQDQLAGQETQYF. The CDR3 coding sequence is TGTGCCAGCAGCCAAGATCAACTAGCGGGGCAAGAGACCCAGTACTTC.